This T cell receptor beta chain was captured by sequencing in a study of cytomegalovirus exposure and HLA in healthy donors. Whole-study results and caveats: Within an earlier analysis, most TCR beta V segments proved productive either about 90% or about 30% of the time. Later analysis indicated greater clonal expansion among HLA-associated TCR beta chains than among equally common other chains.

The PCR was carried out with 60 Vbeta primers and 13 Jbeta primers. The protocol was immunoSEQ multiplex PCR, while the TCRdb copy is restricted to in-frame clones and leaves out a portion. The sample records under 200,000 clones, around three quarters being singletons. The CDR3 runs 15 residues. The V end lost 1 base, the J end lost 1 base, and 11 bases lay between the germline ends. From germline, CDR1 is SGHDT and CDR2 YYEEEE. A remark on this clone: Its antigen is undetermined.

Sequenced: PBMCs. V is TRBV5-6 and J is TRBJ1-1; a weak D match, TRBD1 (6 bases). The receptor was isolated from a man between 40 and 49 years old in good health and CMV-seronegative. The CDR3 coding sequence is TGTGCCAGCAGCTTGCTCGAGACAGGGAACACTGAAGCTTTCTTT. It translates to CASSLLETGNTEAFF. Variable domain in full (rest from reference TRBV5-6 and TRBJ1-1): DAGVTQSPTHLIKTRGQQVTLRCSPKSGHDTVSWYQQALGQGPQFIFQYYEEEERQRGNFPDRFSGHQFPNYSSELNVNALLLGDSALYLCASSLLETGNTEAFFGQGTRLTVV.